Listed below are T cell receptor beta chains from one sample, sequenced in a study of blood T cell repertoires in COVID-19. Here immunoSEQ multiplex PCR was the method, and the copy in TCRdb shows in-frame clones only, minus some. The sample gives more than 150,000 clones, 70% to 90% of which show up once; around 20% is in the top ten. The specimen sequenced was peripheral blood. The receptors shown here come from a man aged 65-85 years with active or convalescent COVID-19. CDR3s include the opening cysteine and the closing phenylalanine or tryptophan.

V: TRBV7-3
J: TRBJ1-5
CDR3: CASSPRTGQPQHF

V: TRBV5-1
J: TRBJ2-5
CDR3: CASSLQTTRETQYF

V: TRBV27
J: TRBJ1-2
CDR3: CASWKGTNYGYTF

V: TRBV19
J: TRBJ1-5
CDR3: CASSNNGGDGQVSNQPQHF

V: TRBV7-2
J: TRBJ1-2
CDR3: CASSTAMPVTNYGYTF

V: TRBV19
J: TRBJ2-2
CDR3: CASLRGGQGRTGELFF

V: TRBV6-1
J: TRBJ1-1
CDR3: CASSEIITFF

V: TRBV30
J: TRBJ1-5
CDR3: CAWGSRDISNQPQHF

V: TRBV3-1/TRBV3-2
J: TRBJ1-2
CDR3: CASSPRQGLNYGYTF

V: TRBV7-2
J: TRBJ1-1
CDR3: CTSTIMGFTEAFF

V: TRBV6-2/TRBV6-3
J: TRBJ1-5
CDR3: CASSYSSRSGEEDQPQHF

V: TRBV28
J: TRBJ1-2
CDR3: CASIEGANYGYTF

V: TRBV7-8
J: TRBJ2-5
CDR3: CASSLGLAGAQETQYF

V: TRBV2
J: TRBJ2-7
CDR3: CASSSRGYEQYF

V: TRBV4-3
J: TRBJ1-2
CDR3: CASSQDYPSDSYGYTF

V: TRBV5-8
J: TRBJ2-3
CDR3: CASSLGWTSGSTDTQYF

V: TRBV19
J: TRBJ1-6
CDR3: CASSQLVGLNSPLHF

V: TRBV20-1
J: TRBJ1-4
CDR3: CSAGQGVSWFF

V: TRBV11-3
J: TRBJ2-7
CDR3: CASSPGQGVDEQYF

V: TRBV7-6
J: TRBJ2-6
CDR3: CASSWGHLSGANVLTF

V: TRBV5-1
J: TRBJ1-1
CDR3: CASSLDGFGTEAFF

V: TRBV3-1/TRBV3-2
J: TRBJ1-5
CDR3: CASSKGQLNQPQHF

V: TRBV19
J: TRBJ1-2
CDR3: CASSILDTASAAGYTF

V: TRBV9
J: TRBJ2-1
CDR3: CASSPASGAYNEQFF

V: TRBV15
J: TRBJ1-2
CDR3: CATSSGYGYTF

V: TRBV7-3
J: TRBJ2-7
CDR3: CASSLGAGVYEQYF

V: TRBV27
J: TRBJ2-2
CDR3: CASSSGTSGHAGELFF

V: TRBV28
J: TRBJ1-4
CDR3: CASSLTGSNEKLFF

V: TRBV25-1
J: TRBJ1-5
CDR3: CASSGREGVHQPQHF

V: TRBV7-2
J: TRBJ2-3
CDR3: CASVAGRGTTDTQYF

V: TRBV28
J: TRBJ2-3
CDR3: CASSSPRGLAGGDTQYF

V: TRBV27
J: TRBJ2-3
CDR3: CASSSPGTGESDTQYF

V: TRBV15
J: TRBJ1-1
CDR3: CATSSGVGGGDTEAFF

V: TRBV6-5
J: TRBJ2-3
CDR3: CASRSRTGHTDTQYF

V: TRBV7-2
J: TRBJ1-5
CDR3: CASSPRPGGFQPQHF

V: TRBV30
J: TRBJ1-4
CDR3: CACPSGQANEKLFF

V: TRBV5-6
J: TRBJ2-3
CDR3: CASSLRLAGGSTDTQYF

V: TRBV7-9
J: TRBJ1-5
CDR3: CASSLGQGNVNQPQHF

V: TRBV18
J: TRBJ1-2
CDR3: CASSPQGRQNYGYTF

V: TRBV30
J: TRBJ1-5
CDR3: CAWSVKDRENQPQHF

V: TRBV5-1
J: TRBJ1-2
CDR3: CASSADRFGGYTF

V: TRBV30
J: TRBJ2-2
CDR3: CAWRKEGELFF

V: TRBV7-2
J: TRBJ1-5
CDR3: CASSPPGGAGNQPQHF

V: TRBV5-1
J: TRBJ1-2
CDR3: CASSLVGRSYGYTF

V: TRBV11-3
J: TRBJ1-1
CDR3: CASSLTGNTEAFF

V: TRBV18
J: TRBJ2-5
CDR3: CASSPRAGAGETQYF

V: TRBV27
J: TRBJ1-6
CDR3: CASSRTQSSYNSPLHF

V: TRBV3-1/TRBV3-2
J: TRBJ2-3
CDR3: CASSREQGLYTDTQYF

V: TRBV7-8
J: TRBJ2-5
CDR3: CASSPRTGETQYF

V: TRBV4-3
J: TRBJ1-4
CDR3: CASSRQRDFNEKLFF

V: TRBV19
J: TRBJ1-5
CDR3: CASSIITGNQPQHF

V: TRBV7-2
J: TRBJ1-3
CDR3: CASSLVQENTPDF

V: TRBV7-2
J: TRBJ1-1
CDR3: CASSPDRGSAQTNEAFF

V: TRBV5-1
J: TRBJ1-4
CDR3: CASSLVPTTNEKLFF

V: TRBV5-1
J: TRBJ2-5
CDR3: CASSVRDRGETQYF

V: TRBV2
J: TRBJ2-4
CDR3: CASRAPRGATRAKNIQYF

V: TRBV6-5
J: TRBJ1-3
CDR3: CASSYSRGSGNTIYF

V: TRBV2
J: TRBJ1-5
CDR3: CASTQGAGGNQPQHF

V: TRBV2
J: TRBJ1-2
CDR3: CASNLGQLNYGYTF

V: TRBV11-2
J: TRBJ2-7
CDR3: CASSFRQESSYEQYF